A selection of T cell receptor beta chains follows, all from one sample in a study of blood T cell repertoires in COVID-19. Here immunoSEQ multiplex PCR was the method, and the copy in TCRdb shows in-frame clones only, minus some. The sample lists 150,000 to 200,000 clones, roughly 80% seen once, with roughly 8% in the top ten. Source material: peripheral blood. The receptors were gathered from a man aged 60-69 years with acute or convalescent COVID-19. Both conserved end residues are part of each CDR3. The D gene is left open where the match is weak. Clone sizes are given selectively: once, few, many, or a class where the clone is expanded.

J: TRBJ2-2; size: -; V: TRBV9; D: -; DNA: TGTGCCAGCAGATCAGGGAACACCGGGGAGCTGTTTTTT; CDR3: CASRSGNTGELFF
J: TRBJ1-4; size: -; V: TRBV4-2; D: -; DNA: TGTGCCAGCAGCCAAGAGGCTGCAGGGATGGGGGAAAAACTGTTTTTT; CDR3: CASSQEAAGMGEKLFF
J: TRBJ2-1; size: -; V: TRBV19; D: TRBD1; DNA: TGTGCCAGTAGTATCATCCGGGACAGGAGCTCCTACAATGAGCAGTTCTTC; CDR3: CASSIIRDRSSYNEQFF
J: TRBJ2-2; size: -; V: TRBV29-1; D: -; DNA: TGCAGCGTTGAAGCCTCCGCGAACACCGGGGAGCTGTTTTTT; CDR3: CSVEASANTGELFF
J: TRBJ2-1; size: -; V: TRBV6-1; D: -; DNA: TGTGCCAGCAGTGAGACCCTGGGACACACTTTATACAATGAGCAGTTCTTC; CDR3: CASSETLGHTLYNEQFF
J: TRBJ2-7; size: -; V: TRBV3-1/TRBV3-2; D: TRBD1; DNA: TGTGCCAGCAGCCAAGGGGGACAGGGACGCGAGCAGTACTTC; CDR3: CASSQGGQGREQYF
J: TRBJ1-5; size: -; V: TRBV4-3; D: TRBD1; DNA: TGCGCCAGCAGCCAAGAGGCCAGGGGGAATCAGCCCCAGCATTTT; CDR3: CASSQEARGNQPQHF
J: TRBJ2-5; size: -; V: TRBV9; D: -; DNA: TGTGCCAGCAGCGTCTCTGACTACCAAGAGACCCAGTACTTC; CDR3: CASSVSDYQETQYF
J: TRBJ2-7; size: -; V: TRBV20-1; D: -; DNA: TGCAGTGCTAGTCACACCTTCACCTACGAGCAGTACTTC; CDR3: CSASHTFTYEQYF
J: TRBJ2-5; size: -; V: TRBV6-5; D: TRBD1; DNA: TGTGCCAGCAGTTACTACGGGACAGGGGCCCAAGAGACCCAGTACTTC; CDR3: CASSYYGTGAQETQYF
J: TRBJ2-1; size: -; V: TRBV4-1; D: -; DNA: TGCGCCAGCAGCGGCGCAGGGAGGCATTCGCATGAGCAGTTCTTC; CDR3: CASSGAGRHSHEQFF
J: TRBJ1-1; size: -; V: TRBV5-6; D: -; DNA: TGTGCCAGCAGCTTGGTTACGTGGCACACTGAAGCTTTCTTT; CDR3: CASSLVTWHTEAFF
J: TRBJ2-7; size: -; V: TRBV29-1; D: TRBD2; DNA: TGCAGCGTTGAAGATCGGCTAGCGGGGTCCTACGAGCAGTACTTC; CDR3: CSVEDRLAGSYEQYF
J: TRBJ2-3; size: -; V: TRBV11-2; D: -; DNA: TGTGCCAGCAGCCGTCGCACCCAAACGGGGGTGATAGTTACAGATACGCAGTATTTT; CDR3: CASSRRTQTGVIVTDTQYF
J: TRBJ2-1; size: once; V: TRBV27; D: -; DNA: TGTGCCAGCACCTTGGACAGTACCACACTCTACAATGAGCAGTTCTTC; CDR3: CASTLDSTTLYNEQFF
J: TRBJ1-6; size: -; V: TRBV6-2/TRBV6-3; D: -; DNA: TGTGCCAGCAGTTACGAGGGCCAAAGTTCTTCACCCCTCCACTTT; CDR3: CASSYEGQSSSPLHF
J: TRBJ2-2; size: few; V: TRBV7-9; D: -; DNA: TGTGCCAGCAGCTTACAGGGGTCGGCCGGGGAGCTGTTTTTT; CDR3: CASSLQGSAGELFF
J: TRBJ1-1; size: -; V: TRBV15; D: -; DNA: TGTGCCACCAGCAGAGACAGGGGTCTGAACACTGAAGCTTTCTTT; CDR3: CATSRDRGLNTEAFF
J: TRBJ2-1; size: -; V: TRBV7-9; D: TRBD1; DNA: TGTGCCAGCGCGACCCACAGGGGGCCACACAATGAGCAGTTCTTC; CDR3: CASATHRGPHNEQFF
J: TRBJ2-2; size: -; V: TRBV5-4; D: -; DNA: TGTGCCAGCAGCTTGGCTCTGAACAGCGGGGAGCTGTTTTTT; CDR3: CASSLALNSGELFF
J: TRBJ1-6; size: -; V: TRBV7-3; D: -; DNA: TGTGCCAGCAGCTACATGGGGCAGGGATGGTCACCCCTCCACTTT; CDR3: CASSYMGQGWSPLHF
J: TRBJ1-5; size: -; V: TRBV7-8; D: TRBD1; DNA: TGTGCCAGCAGCGCCTTAGGGGCAGGGGGTATCAATCAGCCCCAGCATTTT; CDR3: CASSALGAGGINQPQHF
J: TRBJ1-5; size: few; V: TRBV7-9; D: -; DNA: TGTGCCAGCAGCTCGACCGGGGATCAGGCCCAGCATTTT; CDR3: CASSSTGDQAQHF
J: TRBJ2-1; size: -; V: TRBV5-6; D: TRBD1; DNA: TGTGCCAGCAGCTCCGGGACAGGGGTTTACAATGAGCAGTTCTTC; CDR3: CASSSGTGVYNEQFF
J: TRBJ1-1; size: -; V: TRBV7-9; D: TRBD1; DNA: TGTGCCAGCAGCCCTACAGGGGCGACTGAAGCTTTCTTT; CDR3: CASSPTGATEAFF
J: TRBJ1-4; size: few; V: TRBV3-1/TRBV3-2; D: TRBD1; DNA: TGTGCCAGCAGCCAAGATAGGCAGGGGGCTACTAATGAAAAACTGTTTTTT; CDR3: CASSQDRQGATNEKLFF
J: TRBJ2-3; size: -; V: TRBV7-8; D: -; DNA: TGTGCCAGCAGCTTCTCTACTAGCACAGATACGCAGTATTTT; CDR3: CASSFSTSTDTQYF
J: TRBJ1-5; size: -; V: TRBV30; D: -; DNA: TGTGCCTGGAGTCGAGATAGCAATCAGCCCCAGCATTTT; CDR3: CAWSRDSNQPQHF
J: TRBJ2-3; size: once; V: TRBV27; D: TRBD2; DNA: TGTGCCAGCAGTCCACCGGGACTACAGGCAGATACGCAGTATTTT; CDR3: CASSPPGLQADTQYF
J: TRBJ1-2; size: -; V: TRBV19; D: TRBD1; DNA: TGTGCCAGTAGTATGTTGGGGGCCCGGACAGGGAAGAACTATGGCTACACCTTC; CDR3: CASSMLGARTGKNYGYTF
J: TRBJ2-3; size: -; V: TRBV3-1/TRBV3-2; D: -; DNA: TGTGCCAGCAGAGATCCGGGATTTACGCAGTATTTT; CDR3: CASRDPGFTQYF
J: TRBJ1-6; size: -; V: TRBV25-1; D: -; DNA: TGTGCCAGCAGTGAAAACCGGGTGTGGAATTCACCCCTCCACTTT; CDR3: CASSENRVWNSPLHF